This TCR beta chain emerged from a study of blood T cell repertoires in COVID-19. In the original workflow: Estimates of nucleated cell counts were drawn from the amplification of reference gene primers. The repertoire was sequenced with immunoSEQ multiplex PCR; TCRdb's copy has only in-frame clones and lacks some. V and J calls and clone size are given by that table; D and trimming were obtained from the DNA. The sample lists about 150,000 clones; almost 80% were seen once. This CDR3 contains 16 residues. V dropped 4 bases and J dropped 5; count of bases not matched to a gene: 9. Germline CDR1 SGDLS, CDR2 YYNGEE.

The sample was peripheral blood. The chain has TRBV9 and TRBJ1-1; 12 bases are a match to TRBD1. The source of this sequence is a man aged 45 to 65 with active or convalescent COVID-19. CDR3 sequence: CASSFGTGGAGTEAFF. In DNA, the CDR3 is TGTGCCAGCAGCTTCGGGACAGGGGGCGCTGGGACTGAAGCTTTCTTT.